A single T cell receptor (beta chain) is shown here with its context. Its antigen is undetermined. The data originate from a study of response to subunit inactivated influenza vaccine. Notes on the study in general: Authors suggested that a seasonal influenza vaccination recruits few new T cells each time.

In TCRdb, the RT-PCR reads were re-called with MiXCR into one record per CDR3 protein. Of about 620,000 distinct CDR3 sequences in the sample, roughly 12% are singletons; the top ten hold 9.5% to 13%. V lost 7 bases, J lost 4 bases, and 14 bases stayed unmatched. CDR3 length equals 16 residues. In germline, CDR1 is MDHEN, CDR2 SYDVKM. The sample consisted of PBMCs from blood, taken on the day of vaccination. The chain carries TRBV28 and TRBJ2-7, with 9 bases that match TRBD2. The sequence came from a man between 50 and 59 years old who received an inactivated influenza vaccine. CDR3 nucleotides: TGTGCCAGCATCTCAGACGGCGGGAGGGAAACGTACGAGCAGTACTTC. Amino acid sequence: CASISDGGRETYEQYF.